The 19 T cell receptor beta chains below were found in one sample sequenced in a study of cytomegalovirus exposure and HLA in healthy donors. The PCR was carried out with 60 Vbeta primers and 13 Jbeta primers. TCRdb keeps only in-frame clones here, not all; method: immunoSEQ multiplex PCR. The data contain under 150,000 clones, 75% to 85% of them singletons. Specimen: PBMCs. The receptors originated from a male donor in good health and CMV-seropositive.

The chain combines TRBV18 with TRBJ2-7, with 10 positions matching TRBD1. Trimming took 6 bases from V and 4 from J; bases not matched to a gene: 12. Germline V lookup: CDR1 KGHSH, CDR2 LQKENI. The CDR3 is 16 residues long. This chain's CDR3 is CASSAGQGTTPYEQYF. CDR3 DNA: TGTGCCAGCTCGGCGGGACAGGGGACGACACCTTACGAGCAGTACTTC.

The CDR3 nucleotides read TGTGCCAGCAGCCACCTTGGAGTGGGGACAAGATCACCCCTCCACTTT. Translating it yields CASSHLGVGTRSPLHF. V usage is TRBV5-4 and J usage is TRBJ1-6, with D perhaps TRBD1 (6 bases). Germline V gene sequence: CDR1 SGHNT, CDR2 YYREEE (reference sequence). The CDR3 consists of 16 residues. V was clipped by 4 bases and J by 10 bases, with 21 bases between them.

This CDR3 reads CASSQDSPTEAFF. CDR3 DNA sequence: TGCGCCAGCAGCCAAGATAGTCCCACTGAAGCTTTCTTT. This sequence joins TRBV4-3 and TRBJ1-1; D is uncertain. This CDR3 comprises 13 residues. Trimming removed 0 bases at V and 4 bases at J, with 6 bases between. Germline V lookup: CDR1 LGHNA, CDR2 YSLEER.

The chain uses TRBV10-2 and TRBJ2-1; the match to TRBD2 covers 8 bases. The CDR3 loop spans 13 amino acids. From germline, CDR1 is WSHSY and CDR2 SAAADI. With V trimmed by 6 bases and J by 10 bases, 8 bases remained unmatched. CDR3 in amino acids: CASRGAGGWEQFF. CDR3 DNA sequence: TGCGCCAGCAGGGGTGCGGGAGGTTGGGAGCAGTTCTTC.

The chain recombines TRBV7-9 with TRBJ2-7; 11 bases are shared with TRBD1. The CDR3 has 16 amino acids. Trimming cost V 5 bases and J 4 bases; bases outside gene matches: 10. Germline V gene sequence: CDR1 SEHNR, CDR2 FQNEAQ (reference sequence). The CDR3, as DNA: TGTGCCAGCAGCAGTACTGGACAGGGGGCTTGGTACGAGCAGTACTTC. Amino acids: CASSSTGQGAWYEQYF.

This chain joins TRBV28 and TRBJ1-2, with D possibly TRBD1 on 5 matching bases. This CDR3 region has 17 residues. Germline CDR1 reads MDHEN; CDR2 reads SYDVKM. Trimming pared 3 bases from V and 2 bases from J, leaving 19 bases between. The CDR3 is CASSFPSQTTANYGYTF. Here the CDR3 DNA reads TGTGCCAGCAGTTTCCCAAGCCAGACGACAGCAAACTATGGCTACACCTTC.

The chain uses TRBV27 and TRBJ2-5, with 9 bases fitting TRBD1. Gene TRBJ2-7 matches the end of the DNA better, so the J call may be wrong. In germline, CDR1 is MNHEY, CDR2 SMNVEV (reference sequence). This CDR3 has 14 residues. The CDR3 DNA follows: TGTGCCAGCAGGCCAGGGACAGGGATCCACGAGCAGTACTTC. It translates to CASRPGTGIHEQYF.

Only a few counts were recorded for this clone. The V and J genes are TRBV29-1 and TRBJ2-3, with 8 bases aligning to TRBD2. J was trimmed by 6 bases and V by 3 bases; bases with no gene match: 11. The CDR3 consists of 15 residues. From germline, CDR1 is SQVTM and CDR2 ANQGSEA. The CDR3 DNA reads TGCAGCGTTGACAACCTCCCAGCGGGAGAGGATACGCAGTATTTT. Residues: CSVDNLPAGEDTQYF.

The rearrangement uses TRBV7-2 and TRBJ2-7; 10 positions agree with TRBD2. Per the germline V gene, CDR1 is SGHTA and CDR2 is FQGNSA. The CDR3 totals 15 residues. Germline trimming cut 3 bases from V and 1 base from J; bases unmatched to any gene: 3. Here the CDR3 DNA reads TGTGCCAGCAGCTTGAGCGGGAGGGGGTCCTACGAGCAGTACTTC. Translating it yields CASSLSGRGSYEQYF. The variable domain in full, completed from reference TRBV7-2 and TRBJ2-7, reads GAGVSQSPSNKVTEKGKDVELRCDPISGHTALYWYRQSLGQGLEFLIYFQGNSAPDKSGLPSDRFSAERTGGSVSTLTIQRTQQEDSAVYLCASSLSGRGSYEQYFGPGTRLTVT.

The V call is TRBV7-9, the J call TRBJ2-5, with TRBD1 as a possible D gene (5 bases). This CDR3 comprises 17 residues. V lost 5 bases and J 2 bases, leaving 21 bases between the germline ends. CDR1 and CDR2 (germline): SEHNR, FQNEAQ (reference sequence). The CDR3 reads CASSNGRTTKPQETQYF. CDR3 sequence (DNA): TGTGCCAGCAGCAACGGCCGGACAACCAAGCCGCAAGAGACCCAGTACTTC.

Points on this clone: Mismatch with germline at one junction end may stem from a read error. In DNA, the CDR3 is TGTGCCAGCAGCTTGTCTCCTTGGACTAGCGGGAAAAACAGTCAGTACTTC. Translation gives CASSLSPWTSGKNSQYF. The rearrangement uses TRBV5-4 and TRBJ2-4, with TRBD2 matching over 12 bases. CDR1 and CDR2 (germline): SGHNT, YYREEE (reference sequence). The CDR3 length is 17 residues.

V is TRBV11-2 and J is TRBJ2-7; D not resolved. This CDR3 region has 13 residues. The germline CDR1 and CDR2 sequences are SGHAT and FQNNGV. V lost 0 bases and J lost 4, with 7 bases in between. CDR3 region: CASSLDRVYEQYF. CDR3 bases: TGTGCCAGCAGCTTAGACCGGGTTTACGAGCAGTACTTC.

The sample holds one count of this clone. The chain is built from TRBV15 and TRBJ1-5; 7 positions agree with TRBD1. Germline V gene data show CDR1 as LNHNV and CDR2 as YYDKDF (reference sequence). The CDR3 runs 15 residues. The trim removed 6 bases at V and 4 bases at J, leaving 9 bases unmatched. DNA for the CDR3: TGTGCCACCAGAGACTGGACAGGCGATAATCAGCCCCAGCATTTT. Translating gives CATRDWTGDNQPQHF.

The chain couples TRBV6-1 to TRBJ1-1, with D tentatively TRBD1 (5 bases). With 5 bases removed from V and 4 bases from J, the gap between germline ends came to 11 bases. This CDR3 has 13 residues. CDR1 is MNHNS, CDR2 SASEGT, per germline. CDR3 amino acids: CASSLDSRTEAFF. In DNA, the CDR3 is TGTGCCAGCAGTCTCGACAGCCGCACTGAAGCTTTCTTT.

The J gene is TRBJ2-5, the V gene TRBV5-5; 8 bases are shared with TRBD1. The J call may be mistaken, given a closer DNA end match to TRBJ2-7. This CDR3 region has 13 residues. CDR1 SGHKS and CDR2 YYEKEE come from the germline V gene (reference sequence). In nucleotides, the CDR3 is TGTGCCAGCAGCGCGACAGGGGTAAGCGAGCAGTACTTC. Its translation: CASSATGVSEQYF.

This clone was counted between two and nine times. The chain carries TRBV19 and TRBJ1-1, with TRBD1 identical over 8 bases. This CDR3 spans 14 amino acids. V dropped 7 bases and J dropped 4; count of bases not matched to a gene: 8. CDR1 and CDR2 (germline): LNHDA, SQIVND (reference sequence). This chain's CDR3 is CASTRGQGATEAFF. CDR3 DNA: TGTGCCAGTACTAGAGGGCAGGGGGCCACTGAAGCTTTCTTT.

Only a few counts were recorded for this clone. The V call is TRBV5-1, the J call TRBJ2-1; 9 bases match TRBD1. There are 15 residues in the CDR3. Germline V lookup: CDR1 SGHRS, CDR2 YFSETQ. The ends lost 3 bases at V and 10 bases at J; junction bases unmatched: 11. The CDR3 is CASSSYGTGLQEQFF. Here the CDR3 DNA reads TGCGCCAGCAGCTCGTACGGGACAGGGCTTCAGGAGCAGTTCTTC. The full variable domain, in which reference TRBV5-1 and TRBJ2-1 provide the parts outside the CDR3, is KAGVTQTPRYLIKTRGQQVTLSCSPISGHRSVSWYQQTPGQGLQFLFEYFSETQRNKGNFPGRFSGRQFSNSRSEMNVSTLELGDSALYLCASSSYGTGLQEQFFGPGTRLTVL.

This clone showed up just a few times. This sequence joins TRBV7-2 and TRBJ2-3; D might be TRBD1 (5 bases). The CDR3 totals 12 residues. CDR1 and CDR2 from the germline V gene are SGHTA and FQGNSA. V lost 8 bases and J 1 base, leaving 7 bases between the germline ends. The CDR3 nucleotides read TGTGCCAGCGTACAGGGCACAGATACGCAGTATTTT. Its translation is CASVQGTDTQYF. Together with reference TRBV7-2 and TRBJ2-3, the CDR3 gives the full variable domain: GAGVSQSPSNKVTEKGKDVELRCDPISGHTALYWYRQSLGQGLEFLIYFQGNSAPDKSGLPSDRFSAERTGGSVSTLTIQRTQQEDSAVYLCASVQGTDTQYFGPGTRLTVL.

This rearrangement joins TRBV4-3 to TRBJ1-4; 7 bases are a match to TRBD1. There are 15 residues in the CDR3. Germline values: CDR1 LGHNA, CDR2 YSLEER. V lost 1 base, J lost 6 bases, and 5 bases stayed unmatched. This chain's CDR3 is CASSQASGGHEKLFF. The CDR3, as DNA: TGCGCCAGCAGCCAAGCTTCAGGGGGTCATGAAAAACTGTTTTTT.